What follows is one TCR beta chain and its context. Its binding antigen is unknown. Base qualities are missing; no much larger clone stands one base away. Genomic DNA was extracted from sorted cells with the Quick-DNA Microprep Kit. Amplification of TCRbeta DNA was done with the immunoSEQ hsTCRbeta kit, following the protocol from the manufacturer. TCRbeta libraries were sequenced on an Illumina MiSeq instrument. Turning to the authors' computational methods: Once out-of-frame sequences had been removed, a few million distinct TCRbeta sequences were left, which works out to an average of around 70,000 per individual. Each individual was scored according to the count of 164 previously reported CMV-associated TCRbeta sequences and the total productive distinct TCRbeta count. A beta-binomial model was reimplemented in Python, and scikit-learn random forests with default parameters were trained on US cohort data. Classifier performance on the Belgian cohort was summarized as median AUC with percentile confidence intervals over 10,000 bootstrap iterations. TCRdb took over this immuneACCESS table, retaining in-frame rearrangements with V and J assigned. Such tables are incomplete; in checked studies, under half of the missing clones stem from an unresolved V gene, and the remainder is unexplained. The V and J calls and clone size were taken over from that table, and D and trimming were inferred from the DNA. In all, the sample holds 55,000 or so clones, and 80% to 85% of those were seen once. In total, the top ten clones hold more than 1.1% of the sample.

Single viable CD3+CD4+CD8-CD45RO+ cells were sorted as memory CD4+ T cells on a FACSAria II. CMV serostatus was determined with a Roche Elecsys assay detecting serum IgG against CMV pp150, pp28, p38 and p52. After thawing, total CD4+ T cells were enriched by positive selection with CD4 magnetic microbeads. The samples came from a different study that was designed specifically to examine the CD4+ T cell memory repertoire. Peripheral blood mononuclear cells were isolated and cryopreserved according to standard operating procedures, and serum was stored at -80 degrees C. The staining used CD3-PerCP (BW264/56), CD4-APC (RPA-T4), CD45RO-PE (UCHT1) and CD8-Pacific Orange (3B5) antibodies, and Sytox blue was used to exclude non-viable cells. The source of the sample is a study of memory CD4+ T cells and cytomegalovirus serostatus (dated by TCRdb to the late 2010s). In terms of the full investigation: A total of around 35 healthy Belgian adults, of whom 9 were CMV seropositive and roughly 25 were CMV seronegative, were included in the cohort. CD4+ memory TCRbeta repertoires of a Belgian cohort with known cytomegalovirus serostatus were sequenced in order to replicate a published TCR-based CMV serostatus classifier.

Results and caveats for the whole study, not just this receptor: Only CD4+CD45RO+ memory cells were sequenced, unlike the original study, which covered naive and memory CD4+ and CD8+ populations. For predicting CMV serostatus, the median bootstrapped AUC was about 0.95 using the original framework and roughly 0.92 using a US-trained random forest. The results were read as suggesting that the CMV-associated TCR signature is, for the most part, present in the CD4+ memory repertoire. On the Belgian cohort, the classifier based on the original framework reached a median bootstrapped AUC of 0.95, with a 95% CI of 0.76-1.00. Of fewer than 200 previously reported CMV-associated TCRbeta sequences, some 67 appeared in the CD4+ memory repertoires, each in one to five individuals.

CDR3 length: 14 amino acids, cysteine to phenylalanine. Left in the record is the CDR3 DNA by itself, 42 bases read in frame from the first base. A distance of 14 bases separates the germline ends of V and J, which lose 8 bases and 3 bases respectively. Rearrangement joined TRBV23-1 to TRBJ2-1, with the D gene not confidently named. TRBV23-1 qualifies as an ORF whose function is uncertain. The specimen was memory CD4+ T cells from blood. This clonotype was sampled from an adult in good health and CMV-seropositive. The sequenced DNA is TGCGCCAGCGGCGAGGCGCGGAGCTACAATGAGCAGTTCTTC. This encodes CASGEARSYNEQFF.